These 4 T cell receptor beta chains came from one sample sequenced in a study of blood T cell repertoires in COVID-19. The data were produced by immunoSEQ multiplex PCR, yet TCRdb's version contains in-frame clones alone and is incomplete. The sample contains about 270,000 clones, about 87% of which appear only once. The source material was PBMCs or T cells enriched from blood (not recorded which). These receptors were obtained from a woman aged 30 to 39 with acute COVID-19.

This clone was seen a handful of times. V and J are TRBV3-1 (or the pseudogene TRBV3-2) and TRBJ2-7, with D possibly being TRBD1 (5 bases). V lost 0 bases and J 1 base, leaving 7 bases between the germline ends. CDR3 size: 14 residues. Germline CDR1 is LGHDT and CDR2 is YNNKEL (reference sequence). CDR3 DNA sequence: TGTGCCAGCAGCCAAGATCAGGGTTCCTACGAGCAGTACTTC. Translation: CASSQDQGSYEQYF.

CDR3 loop: CASSLRGSYEQYF. The CDR3 DNA is TGTGCCAGCAGTTTACGCGGGTCCTACGAGCAGTACTTC. The chain has TRBV28 and TRBJ2-7; TRBD2 might be the D (5 bases). The CDR3 loop spans 13 amino acids. Looked up from germline, CDR1 is MDHEN and CDR2 is SYDVKM. With 2 bases removed from V and 1 base from J, the gap between germline ends came to 6 bases.

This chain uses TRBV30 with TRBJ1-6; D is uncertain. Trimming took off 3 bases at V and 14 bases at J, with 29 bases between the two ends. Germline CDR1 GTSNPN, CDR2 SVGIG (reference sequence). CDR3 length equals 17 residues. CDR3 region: CAWSVGSMTRVNSSLHF. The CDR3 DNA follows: TGTGCCTGGAGCGTCGGATCTATGACTAGGGTCAATTCGTCCCTCCACTTT.

The CDR3 loop reads CASSLSSGATNEKLFF. CDR3 DNA sequence: TGTGCCAGCAGTTTATCCTCCGGGGCAACTAATGAAAAACTGTTTTTT. The chain couples TRBV28 to TRBJ1-4; D call uncertain. The CDR3 is 16 residues long. V lost 1 base and J lost 0, with 9 bases in between. Germline lookup yields CDR1 MDHEN and CDR2 SYDVKM.